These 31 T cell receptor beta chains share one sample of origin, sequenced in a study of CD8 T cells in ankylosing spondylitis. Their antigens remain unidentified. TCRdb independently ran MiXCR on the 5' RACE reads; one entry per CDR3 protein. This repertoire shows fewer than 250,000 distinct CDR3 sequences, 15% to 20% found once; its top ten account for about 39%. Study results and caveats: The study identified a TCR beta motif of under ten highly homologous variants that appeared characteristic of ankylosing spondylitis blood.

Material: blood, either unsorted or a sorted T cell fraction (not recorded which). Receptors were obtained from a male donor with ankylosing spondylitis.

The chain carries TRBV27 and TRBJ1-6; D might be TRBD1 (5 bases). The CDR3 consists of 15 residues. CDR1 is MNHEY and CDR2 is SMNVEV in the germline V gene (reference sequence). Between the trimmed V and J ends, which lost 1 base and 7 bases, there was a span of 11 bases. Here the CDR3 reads CASSLWGEGNSPLHF. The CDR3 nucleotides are TGTGCCAGCAGTTTATGGGGAGAGGGGAATTCACCCCTCCACTTT.

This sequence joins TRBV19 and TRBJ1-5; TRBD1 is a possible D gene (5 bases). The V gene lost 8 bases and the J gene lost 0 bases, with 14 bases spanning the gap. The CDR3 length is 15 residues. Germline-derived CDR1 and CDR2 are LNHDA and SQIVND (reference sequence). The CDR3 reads CASRQGAYSNQPQHF. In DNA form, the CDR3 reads TGTGCCAGTCGGCAAGGGGCTTATAGCAATCAGCCCCAGCATTTT.

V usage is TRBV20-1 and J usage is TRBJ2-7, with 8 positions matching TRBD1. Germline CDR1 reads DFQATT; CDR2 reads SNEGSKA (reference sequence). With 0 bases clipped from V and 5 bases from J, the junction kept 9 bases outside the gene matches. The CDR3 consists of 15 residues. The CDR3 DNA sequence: TGCAGTGCTAGAGATCTGGGTCAGGGGGCGAACGAGCAGTACTTC. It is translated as CSARDLGQGANEQYF.

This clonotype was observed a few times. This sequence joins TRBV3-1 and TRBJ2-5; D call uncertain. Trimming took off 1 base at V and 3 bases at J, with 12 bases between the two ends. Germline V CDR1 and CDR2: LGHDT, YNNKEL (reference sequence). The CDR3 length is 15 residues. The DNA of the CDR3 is TGTGCCAGCAGCCAAGTTGGGAAGTTGGAAGAGACCCAGTACTTC. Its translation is CASSQVGKLEETQYF.

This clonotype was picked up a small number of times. This CDR3 is CASSLEKGAFYEQYF. Here the CDR3 DNA reads TGTGCCAGCAGCTTAGAAAAGGGAGCATTCTACGAGCAGTACTTC. The chain combines TRBV11-1 with TRBJ2-7; D is perhaps TRBD2 (5 bases). The V end was cut by 1 base, the J end by 3 bases, with 13 bases between. CDR1 is SGHAT, CDR2 FQDESV, per germline (reference sequence). This CDR3 has 15 residues. Filled out from reference TRBV11-1 and TRBJ2-7, the complete variable domain reads EAEVAQSPRYKITEKSQAVAFWCDPISGHATLYWYRQILGQGPELLVQFQDESVVDDSQLPKDRFSAERLKGVDSTLKIQPAELGDSAMYLCASSLEKGAFYEQYFGPGTRLTVT.

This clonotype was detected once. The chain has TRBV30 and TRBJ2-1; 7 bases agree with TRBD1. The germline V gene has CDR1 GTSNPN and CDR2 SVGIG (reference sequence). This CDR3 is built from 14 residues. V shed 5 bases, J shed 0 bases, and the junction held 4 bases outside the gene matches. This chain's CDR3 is CAWYPGGSYNEQFF. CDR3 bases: TGTGCCTGGTACCCAGGGGGCTCCTACAATGAGCAGTTCTTC.

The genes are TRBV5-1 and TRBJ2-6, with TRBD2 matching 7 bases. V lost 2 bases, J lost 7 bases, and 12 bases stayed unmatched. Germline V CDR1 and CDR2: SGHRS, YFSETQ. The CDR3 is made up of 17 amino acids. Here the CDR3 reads CASSFNSGRESANVLTF. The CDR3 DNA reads TGCGCCAGCAGCTTTAATTCTGGGCGGGAGAGCGCCAACGTCCTGACTTTC.

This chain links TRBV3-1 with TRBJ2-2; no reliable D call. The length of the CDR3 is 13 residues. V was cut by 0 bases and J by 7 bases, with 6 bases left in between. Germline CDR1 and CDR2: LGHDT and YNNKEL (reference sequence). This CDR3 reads CASSQDWGGELFF. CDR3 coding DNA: TGTGCCAGCAGCCAAGATTGGGGCGGGGAGCTGTTTTTT.

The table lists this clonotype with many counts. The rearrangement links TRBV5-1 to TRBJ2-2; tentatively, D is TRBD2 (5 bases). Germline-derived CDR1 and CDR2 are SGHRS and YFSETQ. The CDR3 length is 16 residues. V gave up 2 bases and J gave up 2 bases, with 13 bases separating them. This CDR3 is CASSFSLGRNTGELFF. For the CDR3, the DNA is TGCGCCAGCAGCTTTAGCCTGGGGAGAAACACCGGGGAGCTGTTTTTT.

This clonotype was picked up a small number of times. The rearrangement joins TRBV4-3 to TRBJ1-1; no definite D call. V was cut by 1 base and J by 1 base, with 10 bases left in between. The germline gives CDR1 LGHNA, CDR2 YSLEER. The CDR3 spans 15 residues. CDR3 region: CASSQVHYENTEAFF. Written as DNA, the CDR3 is TGCGCCAGCAGCCAAGTTCATTACGAGAACACTGAAGCTTTCTTT.

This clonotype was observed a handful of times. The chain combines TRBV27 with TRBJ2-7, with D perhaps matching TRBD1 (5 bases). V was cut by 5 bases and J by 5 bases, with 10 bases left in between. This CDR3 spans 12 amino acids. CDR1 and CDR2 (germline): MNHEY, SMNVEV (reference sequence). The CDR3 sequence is CASSTQGHEQYF. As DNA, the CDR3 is TGTGCCAGCAGTACCCAGGGTCACGAGCAGTACTTC.

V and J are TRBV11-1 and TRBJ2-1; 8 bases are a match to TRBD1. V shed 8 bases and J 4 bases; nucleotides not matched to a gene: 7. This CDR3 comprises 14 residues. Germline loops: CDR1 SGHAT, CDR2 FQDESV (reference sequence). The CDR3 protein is CASSGGIAYNEQFF. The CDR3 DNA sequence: TGTGCCAGCTCAGGGGGCATTGCTTACAATGAGCAGTTCTTC.

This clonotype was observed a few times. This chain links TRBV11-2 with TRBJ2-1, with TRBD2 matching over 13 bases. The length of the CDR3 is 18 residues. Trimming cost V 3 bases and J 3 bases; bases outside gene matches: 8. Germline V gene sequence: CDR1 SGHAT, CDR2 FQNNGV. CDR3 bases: TGTGCCAGCAGCTTCGGGACTAGCGGGACTGGTCTCTACAATGAGCAGTTCTTC. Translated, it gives CASSFGTSGTGLYNEQFF.

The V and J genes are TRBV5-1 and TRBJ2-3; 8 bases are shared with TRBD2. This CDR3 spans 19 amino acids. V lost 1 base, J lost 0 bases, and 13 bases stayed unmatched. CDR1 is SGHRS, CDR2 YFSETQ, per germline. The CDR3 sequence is CASSLWAFGSGDSTDTQYF. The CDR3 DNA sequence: TGCGCCAGCAGCTTGTGGGCCTTTGGTAGCGGGGACAGCACAGATACGCAGTATTTT.

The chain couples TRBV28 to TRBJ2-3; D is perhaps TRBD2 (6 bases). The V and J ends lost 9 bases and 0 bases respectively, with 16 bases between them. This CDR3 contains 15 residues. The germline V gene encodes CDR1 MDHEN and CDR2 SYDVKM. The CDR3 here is CASSSVMMSTDTQYF. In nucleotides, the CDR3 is TGTGCCAGTTCTAGCGTCATGATGAGCACAGATACGCAGTATTTT.

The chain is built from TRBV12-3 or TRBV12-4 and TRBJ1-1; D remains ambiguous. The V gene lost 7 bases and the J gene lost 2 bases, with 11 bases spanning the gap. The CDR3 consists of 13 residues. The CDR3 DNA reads TGTGCCAGCACCGAAGGCGCCAACACTGAAGCTTTCTTT. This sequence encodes CASTEGANTEAFF.

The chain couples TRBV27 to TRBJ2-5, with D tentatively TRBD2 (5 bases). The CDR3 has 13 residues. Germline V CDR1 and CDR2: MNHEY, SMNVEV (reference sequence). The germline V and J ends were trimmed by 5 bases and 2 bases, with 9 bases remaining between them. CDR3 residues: CASSPSPQETQYF. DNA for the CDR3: TGTGCCAGCAGTCCTAGCCCTCAAGAGACCCAGTACTTC.

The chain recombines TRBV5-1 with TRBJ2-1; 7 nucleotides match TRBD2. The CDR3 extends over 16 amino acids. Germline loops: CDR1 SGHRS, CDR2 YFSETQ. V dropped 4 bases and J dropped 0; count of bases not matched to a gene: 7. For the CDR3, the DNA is TGCGCCAGCAGCGGCTGGGGGGGGACCTCCTACAATGAGCAGTTCTTC. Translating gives CASSGWGGTSYNEQFF.

The CDR3 sequence: CASRPRTGRLKTYEQYF. The CDR3 DNA reads as TGTGCCAGCAGACCCCGGACAGGGAGACTAAAAACCTACGAGCAGTACTTC. This sequence joins TRBV6-1 and TRBJ2-7, with 8 bases fitting TRBD1. This CDR3 contains 17 residues. The V and J ends lost 6 bases and 2 bases, in that order; junction bases with no gene match: 15. Germline CDR1 reads MNHNS; CDR2 reads SASEGT.

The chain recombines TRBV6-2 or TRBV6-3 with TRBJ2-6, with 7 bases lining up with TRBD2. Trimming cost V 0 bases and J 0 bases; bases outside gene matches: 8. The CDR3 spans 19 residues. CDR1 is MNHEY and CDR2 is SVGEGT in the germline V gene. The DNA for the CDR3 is TGTGCCAGCAGTTACTCTCTGAGGGAGGGGTACTCTGGGGCCAACGTCCTGACTTTC. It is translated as CASSYSLREGYSGANVLTF.

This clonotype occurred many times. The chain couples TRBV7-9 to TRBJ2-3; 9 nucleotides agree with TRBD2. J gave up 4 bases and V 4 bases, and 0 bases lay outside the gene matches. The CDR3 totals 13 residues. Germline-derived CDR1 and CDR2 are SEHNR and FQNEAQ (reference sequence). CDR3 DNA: TGTGCCAGCAGCTGGACTAGCGCAGATACGCAGTATTTT. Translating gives CASSWTSADTQYF.

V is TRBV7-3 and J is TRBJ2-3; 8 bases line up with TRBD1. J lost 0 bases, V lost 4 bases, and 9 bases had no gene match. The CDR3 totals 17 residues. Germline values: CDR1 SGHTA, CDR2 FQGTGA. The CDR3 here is CASSSPETGASTDTQYF. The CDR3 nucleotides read TGTGCCAGCAGCTCCCCCGAGACAGGGGCTAGCACAGATACGCAGTATTTT. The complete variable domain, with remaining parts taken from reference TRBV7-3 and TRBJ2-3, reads GAGVSQTPSNKVTEKGKYVELRCDPISGHTALYWYRQSLGQGPEFLIYFQGTGAADDSGLPNDRFFAVRPEGSVSTLKIQRTERGDSAVYLCASSSPETGASTDTQYFGPGTRLTVL.

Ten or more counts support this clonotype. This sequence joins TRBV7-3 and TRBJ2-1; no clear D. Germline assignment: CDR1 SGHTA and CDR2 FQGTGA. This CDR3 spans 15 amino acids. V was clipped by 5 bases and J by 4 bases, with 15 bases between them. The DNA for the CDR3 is TGTGCCAGCAGCCTGGACCCCTACCCTTACAATGAGCAGTTCTTC. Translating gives CASSLDPYPYNEQFF.

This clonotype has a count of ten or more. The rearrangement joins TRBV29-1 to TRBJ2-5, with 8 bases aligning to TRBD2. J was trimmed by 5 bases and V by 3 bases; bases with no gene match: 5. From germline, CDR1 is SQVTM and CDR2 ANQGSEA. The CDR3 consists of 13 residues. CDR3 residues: CSVDSGIRETQYF. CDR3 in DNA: TGCAGCGTTGATAGCGGGATAAGGGAGACCCAGTACTTC.

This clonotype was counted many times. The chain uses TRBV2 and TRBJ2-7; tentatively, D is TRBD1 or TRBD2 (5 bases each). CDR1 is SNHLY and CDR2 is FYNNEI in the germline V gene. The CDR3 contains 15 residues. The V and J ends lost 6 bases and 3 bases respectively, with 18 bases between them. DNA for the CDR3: TGTGCCAGCAGCACCCACCGGGACGGGGACTACGAGCAGTACTTC. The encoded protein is CASSTHRDGDYEQYF.

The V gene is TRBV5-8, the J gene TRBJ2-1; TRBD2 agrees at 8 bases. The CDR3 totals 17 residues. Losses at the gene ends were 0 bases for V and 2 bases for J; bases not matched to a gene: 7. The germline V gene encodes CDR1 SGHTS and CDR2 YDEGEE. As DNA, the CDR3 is TGTGCCAGCAGCTTGGAGGGCGGGAGGCCAGCCTACAATGAGCAGTTCTTC. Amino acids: CASSLEGGRPAYNEQFF.

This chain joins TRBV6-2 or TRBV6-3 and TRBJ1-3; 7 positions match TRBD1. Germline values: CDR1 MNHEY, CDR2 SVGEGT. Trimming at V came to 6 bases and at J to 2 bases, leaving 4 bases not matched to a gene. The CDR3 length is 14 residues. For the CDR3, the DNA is TGTGCCAGCAGCTCTGACAGGGCTGGAAACACCATATATTTT. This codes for CASSSDRAGNTIYF.

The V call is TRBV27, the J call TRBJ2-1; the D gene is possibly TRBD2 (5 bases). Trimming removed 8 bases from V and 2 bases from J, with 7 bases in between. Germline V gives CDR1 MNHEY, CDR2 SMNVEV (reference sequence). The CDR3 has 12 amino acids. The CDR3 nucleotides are TGTGCCAGCGGAGGCCCCTACAATGAGCAGTTCTTC. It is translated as CASGGPYNEQFF.

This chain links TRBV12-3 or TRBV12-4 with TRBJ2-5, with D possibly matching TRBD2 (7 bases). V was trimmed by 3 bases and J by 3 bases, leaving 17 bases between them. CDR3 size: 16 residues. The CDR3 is CASSLEGGGPKETQYF. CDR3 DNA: TGTGCCAGCAGTTTGGAGGGGGGGGGTCCGAAAGAGACCCAGTACTTC.

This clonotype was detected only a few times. The chain's CDR3 is CSGILAGGLNEQFF. CDR3 sequence (DNA): TGCAGCGGTATACTAGCGGGGGGACTCAATGAGCAGTTCTTC. The genes are TRBV29-1 and TRBJ2-1, with 12 bases lining up with TRBD2. The CDR3 contains 14 residues. Germline CDR1 and CDR2: SQVTM and ANQGSEA. Trimming took 7 bases from V and 6 from J; bases not matched to a gene: 7.

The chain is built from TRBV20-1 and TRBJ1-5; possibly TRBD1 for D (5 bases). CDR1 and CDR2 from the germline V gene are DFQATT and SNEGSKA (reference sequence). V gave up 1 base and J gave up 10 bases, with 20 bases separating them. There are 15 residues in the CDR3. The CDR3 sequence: CSARARGRQINPQHF. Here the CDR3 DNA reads TGCAGTGCTAGAGCCCGGGGACGGCAAATCAATCCCCAGCATTTT.